One T cell receptor beta chain is described in this entry. What it binds is unknown. Germline lookup yields CDR1 SNHLY and CDR2 FYNNEI. V shed 4 bases and J shed 8 bases, with 14 bases lying between them. The CDR3 has 13 residues. This specimen comes from a study of glioma-infiltrating T cells. The study, taken as a whole, reports: Gliomas, especially low-grade, showed above-expected tissue-blood divergence; non-neoplastic patients showed below. Very few CDR3 sequences were shared between tissue and blood.

The iRepertoire nested amplicon-rescue multiplex PCR amplified TCR alpha and beta CDR3s from RNA. For one-step reverse transcription and amplification, about 90-400 ng of tissue mRNA or PBMC total RNA was used. Via MiXCR, TCRdb re-called the multiplex PCR reads, giving one row per CDR3 protein. Of about 5,700 distinct CDR3 sequences in the sample, around 44% were seen once. The specimen was glioma tissue, nonneoplastic brain tissue, or PBMCs (not recorded which). The TCR sequence derives from a human donor with low-grade glioma or glioblastoma, undergoing nonglioma brain surgery, or in good health (not recorded which). The rearrangement links TRBV2 to TRBJ1-2, with D perhaps TRBD1 (6 bases). CDR3 nucleotides: TGTGCCAGCAGTGTTTCGGGGGGCGACGGCTACACCTTC. Translation: CASSVSGGDGYTF.